This T cell receptor beta chain was recovered during a study of blood T cell repertoires in COVID-19. Participants spanned ages about 18 to 100 years and resided in 20 to 30 US areas. Assignment of participants to cohorts was predicated upon participant-reported clinical history. Contact with a PCR-confirmed or clinician-diagnosed COVID-19 case occurred within 2 weeks of entry. In germline, CDR1 is LNHDA, CDR2 SQIVND (reference sequence). With V trimmed by 4 bases and J by 10 bases, 6 bases remained unmatched. The CDR3 is 13 amino acids. Authors' data handling: Counts of nucleated cells, estimated from reference gene primer amplification, were obtained. Some clones are missing from TCRdb's copy, which holds only in-frame ones; the method was immunoSEQ multiplex PCR. V and J calls and clone size are as listed in that table; D and trimming were resolved from the DNA. The sample comprises about 200,000 clones, less than 90% of which are singletons, and under 4% rests with the top ten.

This chain links TRBV19 with TRBJ1-1, with TRBD1 matching 10 bases. The sequence was collected from a woman aged 25-40 years who had been exposed to COVID-19. Sequenced: PBMCs or T cells enriched from blood (not recorded which). CDR3 sequence: CASSNTDRGRAFF. CDR3 coding DNA: TGTGCCAGTAGTAACACAGACAGGGGGCGAGCTTTCTTT.